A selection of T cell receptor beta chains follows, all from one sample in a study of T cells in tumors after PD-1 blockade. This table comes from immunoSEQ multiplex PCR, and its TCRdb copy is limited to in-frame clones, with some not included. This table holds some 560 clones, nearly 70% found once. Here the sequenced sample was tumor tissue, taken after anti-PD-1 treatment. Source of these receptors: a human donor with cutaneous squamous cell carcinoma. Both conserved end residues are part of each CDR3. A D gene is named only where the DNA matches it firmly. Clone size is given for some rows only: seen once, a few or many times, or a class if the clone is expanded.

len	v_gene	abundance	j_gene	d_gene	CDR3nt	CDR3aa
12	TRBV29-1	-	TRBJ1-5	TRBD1	TGCAGCGTTCAGGGGGAAGGTCAGCCCCAGCATTTT	CSVQGEGQPQHF
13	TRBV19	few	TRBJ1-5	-	TGTGCCAGTACCCTGGACAAATATCAGCCCCAGCATTTT	CASTLDKYQPQHF
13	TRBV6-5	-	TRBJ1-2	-	TGTGCCAGCAGACCCGGGCCCCCCTATGGCTACACCTTC	CASRPGPPYGYTF
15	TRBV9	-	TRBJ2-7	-	TGTGCCAGCAGCGTAGTCGGAGGGCCCCTACGAGAGCAGTACTTC	CASSVVGGPLREQYF
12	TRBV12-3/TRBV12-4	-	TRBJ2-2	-	TGTGCCAGCACCGGGGACACCGGGGAGCTGTTTTTT	CASTGDTGELFF
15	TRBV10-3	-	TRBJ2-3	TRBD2	TGTGCCATCAGTGATGCGGGGGGTAGCACAGATACGCAGTATTTT	CAISDAGGSTDTQYF
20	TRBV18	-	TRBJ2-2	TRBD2	TGTGCCAGCTCAAAGATTATACTAGCGGGGGCCCTCGCGAACACCGGGGAGCTGTTTTTT	CASSKIILAGALANTGELFF
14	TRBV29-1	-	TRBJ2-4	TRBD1	TGCAGCGTCTCGGGACAGGGAAATAAAAACATTCAGTACTTC	CSVSGQGNKNIQYF
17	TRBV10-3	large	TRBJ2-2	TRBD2	TGTGCCATCAGTGAGTCATACGGGACTAGCGGGGCCGGGGAGCTGTTTTTT	CAISESYGTSGAGELFF
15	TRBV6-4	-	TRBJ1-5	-	TGTGCCAGCAGTGCCGGGGGGACTGATAATCAGCCCCAGCATTTT	CASSAGGTDNQPQHF
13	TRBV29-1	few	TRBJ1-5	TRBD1	TGCAGCGTTGGGGACAGTGCGTATCAGCCCCAGCATTTT	CSVGDSAYQPQHF
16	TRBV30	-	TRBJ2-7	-	TGTGCCTGGAGTGTAAAGCAGGCTGTGACAACCTACGAGCAGTACTTC	CAWSVKQAVTTYEQYF
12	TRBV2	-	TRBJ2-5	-	TGTGCCAGCGGGCCACCGATTGAGACCCAGTACTTC	CASGPPIETQYF
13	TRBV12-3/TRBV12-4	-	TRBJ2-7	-	TGTGCCAGCAGTTCCGACACTCTCTACGAGCAGTACTTC	CASSSDTLYEQYF
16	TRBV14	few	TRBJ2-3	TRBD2	TGTGCCAGCAGCCTAGGGACTAGCGGGGGTCCAGATACGCAGTATTTT	CASSLGTSGGPDTQYF
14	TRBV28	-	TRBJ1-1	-	TGTGCCAGCAGTCCAATTTCGCGGAACACTGAAGCTTTCTTT	CASSPISRNTEAFF
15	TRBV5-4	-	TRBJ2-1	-	TGTGCCAGCAGCCTCGGACAGAACGTTTACAATGAGCAGTTCTTC	CASSLGQNVYNEQFF
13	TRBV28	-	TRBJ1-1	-	TGTGCCAGCAGCACTCTACAGAACACTGAAGCTTTCTTT	CASSTLQNTEAFF
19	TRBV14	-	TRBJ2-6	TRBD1	TGTGCCAGCAGCCAAGCTTGGGGGACAGGGACCTCTGGGGCCAACGTCCTGACTTTC	CASSQAWGTGTSGANVLTF
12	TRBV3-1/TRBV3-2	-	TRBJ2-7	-	TGTGCCAGCAGCCAAGAAGGGTTCGAGCAGTACTTC	CASSQEGFEQYF
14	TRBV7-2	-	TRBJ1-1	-	TGTGCCAGCAGCCTCCCCGGCGGACACACTGAAGCTTTCTTT	CASSLPGGHTEAFF
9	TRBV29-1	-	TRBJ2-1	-	TGCAGCGTTGGGGACTGGCAGTTCTTC	CSVGDWQFF
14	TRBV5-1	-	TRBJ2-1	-	TGCGCCAGCAGTAGCCCCGAGGACCTTAATGAGCAGTTCTTC	CASSSPEDLNEQFF
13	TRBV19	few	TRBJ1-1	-	TGTGCCAGTAGTATAGGAGGGTACACTGAAGCTTTCTTT	CASSIGGYTEAFF